The 23 T cell receptor beta chains below all came from one sample that was sequenced in a study of shared clonotypes between healthy human individuals. Assay used: immunoSEQ multiplex PCR; TCRdb lists only in-frame clones, some missing. The repertoire consists of approximately 2.3 million clones, with approximately 93% occurring once and the leading ten covering 0.39%. The sample comprised naive CD4+ T cells from PBMCs. Subset given: CD45RA+ positively selected. These receptors were collected from a man between 18 and 29 years old in good health. Some clones in this sample may be carry-over from other donors' samples.

The V and J genes are TRBV7-9 and TRBJ2-7; tentatively, D is TRBD1 or TRBD2 (5 bases each). This CDR3 comprises 16 residues. Per the germline V gene, CDR1 is SEHNR and CDR2 is FQNEAQ (reference sequence). Trimming removed 6 bases from V and 4 bases from J, with 22 bases in between. The chain's CDR3 is CASRSTGRGKGYEQYF. The DNA for the CDR3 is TGTGCCAGCAGATCCACCGGACGGGGAAAGGGGTACGAGCAGTACTTC.

V and J are TRBV28 and TRBJ1-2; the D gene is possibly TRBD1 (6 bases). The ends were cut back, 7 bases at V and 7 bases at J, with 13 bases in the middle. Germline CDR1 and CDR2: MDHEN and SYDVKM. The CDR3 totals 12 residues. The CDR3 is CASNQDRTGYTF. The DNA for the CDR3 is TGTGCCAGCAACCAGGACAGAACTGGCTACACCTTC.

The CDR3 region is CASSFSTDTQYF. The CDR3 nucleotides read TGTGCCAGCAGTTTTAGCACAGATACGCAGTATTTT. V gene TRBV6-1 combines with J gene TRBJ2-3, with D unclear. CDR3 length: 12 amino acids. Trimming took 5 bases from V and 0 from J, leaving 3 bases between them. Germline V gene sequence: CDR1 MNHNS, CDR2 SASEGT.

The gene calls are TRBV5-3 and TRBJ2-1, with D perhaps assigned TRBD1 or TRBD2 (6 bases each). TRBV5-3 is an ORF; its function is uncertain. Trimming took 2 bases from V and 6 from J, leaving 27 bases between them. There are 19 residues in the CDR3. This CDR3 reads CARSFPAGGEPIRGNEQFF. As DNA, the CDR3 is TGTGCCAGAAGCTTCCCCGCCGGGGGCGAACCGATTAGAGGCAATGAGCAGTTCTTC.

This clone was observed a handful of times. The chain is built from TRBV2 and TRBJ1-1; D gene ambiguous. The germline V gene encodes CDR1 SNHLY and CDR2 FYNNEI. The V end was cut by 6 bases, the J end by 3 bases, with 11 bases between. This CDR3 comprises 13 residues. CDR3 residues: CASRYEGDTEAFF. The DNA of the CDR3 is TGTGCCAGCAGGTACGAAGGAGACACTGAAGCTTTCTTT.

J is TRBJ1-1 and V is TRBV7-2; no clear D gene. The CDR3 totals 13 residues. Trimming left V 5 bases short and J 0 bases short, with 7 bases between. Germline V lookup: CDR1 SGHTA, CDR2 FQGNSA. The CDR3 loop is CASSAHLNTEAFF. In DNA, the CDR3 is TGTGCCAGCAGCGCCCACCTGAACACTGAAGCTTTCTTT.

This chain connects TRBV11-1 to TRBJ2-5, with 9 positions matching TRBD1. CDR1 and CDR2 (germline): SGHAT, FQDESV (reference sequence). V was clipped by 4 bases and J by 5 bases; unmatched bases: 2. This CDR3 spans 13 amino acids. CDR3 nucleotides: TGTGCCAGCAGCTGGGGACAGGGCGAGACCCAGTACTTC. Translating it yields CASSWGQGETQYF. Full variable domain (remainder filled in from reference TRBV11-1 and TRBJ2-5): EAEVAQSPRYKITEKSQAVAFWCDPISGHATLYWYRQILGQGPELLVQFQDESVVDDSQLPKDRFSAERLKGVDSTLKIQPAELGDSAMYLCASSWGQGETQYFGPGTRLLVL.

The chain has TRBV15 and TRBJ1-3; D is ambiguous. Per the germline V gene, CDR1 is LNHNV and CDR2 is YYDKDF (reference sequence). V lost 0 bases and J lost 4, with 10 bases in between. The CDR3 covers 15 residues. The CDR3: CATSREVGRGNTIYF. DNA for the CDR3: TGTGCCACCAGCAGAGAAGTAGGGAGAGGAAACACCATATATTTT.

The V gene is TRBV7-9, the J gene TRBJ1-1, with TRBD1 identical over 12 bases. The CDR3 extends over 16 amino acids. In germline, CDR1 is SEHNR, CDR2 FQNEAQ (reference sequence). The V segment lost 3 bases and the J segment 5 bases; nucleotides outside the gene matches: 7. The CDR3, as DNA: TGTGCCAGCAGCTTGGGACAGGGGGCTAGGGAAACTGAAGCTTTCTTT. As protein: CASSLGQGARETEAFF.

About this clone itself: The sample carries other DNA sequences with the same CDR3. The J gene is TRBJ1-2, the V gene TRBV28; 7 positions match TRBD1. The CDR3 has 13 residues. Trimming at V came to 4 bases and at J to 5 bases, leaving 4 bases not matched to a gene. Germline V gene sequence: CDR1 MDHEN, CDR2 SYDVKM. CDR3 bases: TGTGCCAGCAGTTCGACAGGGAATTATGGCTACACCTTC. Translated: CASSSTGNYGYTF.

The V and J genes are TRBV6-6 and TRBJ2-2; no definite D call. Trimming removed 7 bases from V and 6 bases from J, with 12 bases in between. The CDR3 spans 13 residues. Germline V gene lookup returns CDR1 MNHNY and CDR2 SVGAGI (reference sequence). The CDR3 DNA reads as TGTGCCAGCACCTCGGGTAGGGCCGGGGAGCTGTTTTTT. This sequence encodes CASTSGRAGELFF.

This clone was recorded once. The rearrangement joins TRBV6-6 to TRBJ1-5; no reliable D call. V gave up 6 bases and J gave up 3 bases, with 12 bases separating them. Germline CDR1 and CDR2: MNHNY and SVGAGI (reference sequence). This CDR3 region has 14 residues. CDR3 coding DNA: TGTGCCAGCAGACCCGGACCGATCAATCAGCCCCAGCATTTT. It yields the protein CASRPGPINQPQHF.

The rearrangement links TRBV9 to TRBJ1-5, with D uncertain. There are 15 residues in the CDR3. Trimming left V 0 bases short and J 6 bases short, with 13 bases between. Germline-derived CDR1 and CDR2 are SGDLS and YYNGEE. The CDR3 region is CASSVGPIGGQPQHF. CDR3 nucleotides: TGTGCCAGCAGCGTAGGACCCATCGGTGGTCAGCCCCAGCATTTT.

The chain combines TRBV6-1 with TRBJ1-1; D gene ambiguous. The germline V and J ends were trimmed by 2 bases and 2 bases, with 15 bases remaining between them. Germline CDR1 reads MNHNS; CDR2 reads SASEGT. The CDR3 has 16 residues. Here the CDR3 DNA reads TGTGCCAGCAGTGAATTGAGGAACAGCTATAACACTGAAGCTTTCTTT. Protein sequence: CASSELRNSYNTEAFF.

The V call is TRBV11-2, the J call TRBJ1-5; D remains unclear. Germline CDR1 SGHAT, CDR2 FQNNGV. Trimming removed 0 bases at V and 6 bases at J, with 9 bases between. This CDR3 spans 14 amino acids. The CDR3 DNA reads TGTGCCAGCAGCTTAGATCTAGTCTCTCAGCCCCAGCATTTT. Translated, it gives CASSLDLVSQPQHF.

The sample holds a few counts of this clone. This chain joins TRBV7-8 and TRBJ1-1; D is unresolved. The CDR3 has 14 amino acids. V lost 1 base and J lost 11, with 17 bases in between. In germline, CDR1 is SGHVS, CDR2 FQNEAQ. The CDR3 is CASSLVGRYNGAFF. DNA for the CDR3: TGTGCCAGCAGCTTAGTAGGGCGGTATAACGGGGCTTTCTTT.

The rearrangement links TRBV5-1 to TRBJ2-5; D unclear. Per germline, CDR1 SGHRS and CDR2 YFSETQ. The CDR3 runs to 14 residues. The ends were cut back, 2 bases at V and 2 bases at J, with 10 bases in the middle. For the CDR3, the DNA is TGCGCCAGCAGCTTCGATGGCCGTCAAGAGACCCAGTACTTC. It codes for CASSFDGRQETQYF.

Note on this clone: Different DNA sequences within this sample yield the same CDR3. The V call is TRBV7-9, the J call TRBJ2-1, with 7 positions matching TRBD1. J gave up 3 bases and V 5 bases, and 4 bases lay outside the gene matches. The CDR3 loop spans 14 amino acids. CDR1 SEHNR and CDR2 FQNEAQ come from the germline V gene (reference sequence). The CDR3 bases are TGTGCCAGCAGCAATAGGGACAGCTACAATGAGCAGTTCTTC. It yields the protein CASSNRDSYNEQFF.

The DNA for the CDR3 is TGTGCCAGCTCACCGCAGGGTCTGCGGAGTGAAAAACTGTTTTTT. Encoded protein: CASSPQGLRSEKLFF. The genes are TRBV18 and TRBJ1-4; perhaps TRBD1 as D (5 bases). There are 15 residues in the CDR3. Deletions cut 3 bases from V and 7 bases from J, with 15 bases between. In germline, CDR1 is KGHSH, CDR2 LQKENI.

This clone has just one count. J is TRBJ2-7 and V is TRBV11-1; TRBD2 agrees at 10 bases. J lost 2 bases, V lost 4 bases, and 8 bases had no gene match. The CDR3 loop spans 16 amino acids. Germline values: CDR1 SGHAT, CDR2 FQDESV (reference sequence). CDR3 bases: TGTGCCAGCAGCTATACCGGGACTAGCGCCGCCTACGAGCAGTACTTC. Protein product: CASSYTGTSAAYEQYF. Full variable domain (rest looked up from reference TRBV11-1 and TRBJ2-7): EAEVAQSPRYKITEKSQAVAFWCDPISGHATLYWYRQILGQGPELLVQFQDESVVDDSQLPKDRFSAERLKGVDSTLKIQPAELGDSAMYLCASSYTGTSAAYEQYFGPGTRLTVT.

The CDR3 protein is CASIRGLGETQYF. DNA of the CDR3: TGTGCCAGCATTCGGGGACTCGGGGAGACCCAGTACTTC. V is TRBV28 and J is TRBJ2-5; weak D call: TRBD2 (6 bases). Germline CDR1 is MDHEN and CDR2 is SYDVKM. This CDR3 region has 13 residues. V was pared by 7 bases and J by 5 bases, with 14 bases between.

The V call is TRBV7-3, the J call TRBJ2-7, with D unresolved. The CDR3 loop spans 15 amino acids. The V and J ends lost 5 bases and 3 bases respectively, with 17 bases between them. Germline V gene lookup returns CDR1 SGHTA and CDR2 FQGTGA. The CDR3 bases are TGTGCCAGCAGCGGGATCCTCCGGGCAGACTACGAGCAGTACTTC. It codes for CASSGILRADYEQYF.

The chain combines TRBV4-2 with TRBJ2-3; no definite D call. The CDR3 is made up of 17 amino acids. Germline assignment: CDR1 LGHNA and CDR2 YNFKEQ. The germline V and J ends were trimmed by 0 bases and 0 bases, with 13 bases remaining between them. In DNA form, the CDR3 reads TGTGCCAGCAGCCAAGATCCGTGGACGGTTAGCACAGATACGCAGTATTTT. This translates into CASSQDPWTVSTDTQYF.